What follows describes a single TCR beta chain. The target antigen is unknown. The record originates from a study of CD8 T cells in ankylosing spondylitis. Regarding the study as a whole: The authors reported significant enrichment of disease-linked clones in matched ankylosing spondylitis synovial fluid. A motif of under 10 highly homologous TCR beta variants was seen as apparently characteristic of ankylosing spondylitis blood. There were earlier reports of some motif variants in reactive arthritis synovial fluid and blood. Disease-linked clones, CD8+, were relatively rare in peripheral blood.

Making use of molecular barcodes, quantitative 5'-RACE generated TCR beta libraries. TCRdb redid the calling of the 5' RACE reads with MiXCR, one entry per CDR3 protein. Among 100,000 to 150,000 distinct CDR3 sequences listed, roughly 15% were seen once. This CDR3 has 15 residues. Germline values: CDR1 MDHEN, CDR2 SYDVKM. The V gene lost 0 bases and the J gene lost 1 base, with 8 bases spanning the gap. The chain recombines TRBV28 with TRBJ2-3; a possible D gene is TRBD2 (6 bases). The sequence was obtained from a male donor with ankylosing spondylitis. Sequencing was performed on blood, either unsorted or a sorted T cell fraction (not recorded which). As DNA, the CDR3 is TGTGCCAGCAGTTTATGGCGGGAAGGCACAGATACGCAGTATTTT. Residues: CASSLWREGTDTQYF.